A selection of T cell receptor beta chains follows, all from one sample in a study of tumor-infiltrating lymphocytes in primary liver carcinoma. Each CDR3 protein gets one entry after TCRdb re-called the multiplex PCR reads with MiXCR. The data contain hundreds of thousands of distinct CDR3 sequences, approximately 58% of them singletons. Sequences were obtained from peripheral blood. These receptors all stem from a woman between 25 and 40 years old with primary liver carcinoma and hepatitis B virus infection. The CDR3 runs from the conserved cysteine through the conserved F or W. Fields, in order: J gene, V gene, clone size, D gene, CDR3 DNA, CDR3 protein. A D gene is named only where the DNA matches it firmly. Some rows have no size entry. The others give once, few or many, or a class for an expanded clone.

J gene: TRBJ2-1; V gene: TRBV11-2; clone size: NA; D gene: NA; CDR3 DNA: TGTGTCAGCAGCTTAGATTACGGAGAGCAGTCCTTC; CDR3 protein: CVSSLDYGEQSF
J gene: TRBJ2-3; V gene: TRBV5-4; clone size: NA; D gene: NA; CDR3 DNA: TGTGCCAGCTTCTACCAGGGGTCCGATACGCAGTATTTT; CDR3 protein: CASFYQGSDTQYF
J gene: TRBJ2-7; V gene: TRBV29-1; clone size: many; D gene: NA; CDR3 DNA: TGCAGCGTTGATATAGGCTACGAGCAGTACTTC; CDR3 protein: CSVDIGYEQYF
J gene: TRBJ2-5; V gene: TRBV23-1; clone size: NA; D gene: NA; CDR3 DNA: TGCGCCAGCGGCCGGGACACCCGGATCCAAGAGACCCAGTACTTC; CDR3 protein: CASGRDTRIQETQYF
J gene: TRBJ2-1; V gene: TRBV10-1; clone size: NA; D gene: TRBD1; CDR3 DNA: TGCGCCAGCAGTGGGGGGACAGGTACCTACAATGAGCAGTTCTTC; CDR3 protein: CASSGGTGTYNEQFF
J gene: TRBJ2-7; V gene: TRBV5-4; clone size: few; D gene: NA; CDR3 DNA: TGTGCCAGCAGCTTGGCCCCTAACGAGCAGTACTTC; CDR3 protein: CASSLAPNEQYF
J gene: TRBJ2-1; V gene: TRBV11-2; clone size: NA; D gene: TRBD2; CDR3 DNA: TGTGCTAGCTGCTTATATCGCGGGAGTTTGGACAATGAGCAGTTCTTC; CDR3 protein: CASCLYRGSLDNEQFF
J gene: TRBJ2-7; V gene: TRBV11-2; clone size: NA; D gene: NA; CDR3 DNA: TGTGCCAGCAGCTTAGCGACCTACGGGCAGTACTTC; CDR3 protein: CASSLATYGQYF
J gene: TRBJ2-7; V gene: TRBV6-2/TRBV6-3; clone size: few; D gene: TRBD1; CDR3 DNA: TGTGCCAGCCGTTTCGGACAGGCGAGCTCCTACGAGCAGTACTTC; CDR3 protein: CASRFGQASSYEQYF
J gene: TRBJ1-1; V gene: TRBV6-2/TRBV6-3; clone size: many; D gene: NA; CDR3 DNA: TGTGCCAGCAATAGACTGAACACTGAAGCTTTCTTT; CDR3 protein: CASNRLNTEAFF
J gene: TRBJ2-7; V gene: TRBV7-8; clone size: few; D gene: TRBD2; CDR3 DNA: TGTGCCAGCAGCACTAGCGGGAGTATCGCCTACGAGCAGTACTTC; CDR3 protein: CASSTSGSIAYEQYF
J gene: TRBJ2-1; V gene: TRBV11-2; clone size: many; D gene: NA; CDR3 DNA: TGTGCCAGCAGCTTAGTTGGCTCGTCTTATGAGCAGTTCTTC; CDR3 protein: CASSLVGSSYEQFF
J gene: TRBJ2-1; V gene: TRBV11-3; clone size: NA; D gene: NA; CDR3 DNA: TGTGCCAGCAGCCCCGATGGATCCTACAATGAGCAGTTCTTC; CDR3 protein: CASSPDGSYNEQFF
J gene: TRBJ2-7; V gene: TRBV4-1; clone size: NA; D gene: TRBD2; CDR3 DNA: TGCGCCAGCAGCCTCACAGCGGGGGAGCAGTACTTC; CDR3 protein: CASSLTAGEQYF
J gene: TRBJ2-3; V gene: TRBV7-9; clone size: NA; D gene: TRBD1; CDR3 DNA: TGTGCCAGCAGCAAGGGACAGGGATTAACAGATACGCTGTATTTT; CDR3 protein: CASSKGQGLTDTLYF
J gene: TRBJ1-2; V gene: TRBV29-1; clone size: many; D gene: NA; CDR3 DNA: TGCAGCGTTGAAGAGGCCGGGAGGGGGAGGGCTGGCTACACCTTC; CDR3 protein: CSVEEAGRGRAGYTF
J gene: TRBJ2-7; V gene: TRBV6-2/TRBV6-3; clone size: many; D gene: NA; CDR3 DNA: TGTGCCAGCATAGGAAACGAGCAGTACTTC; CDR3 protein: CASIGNEQYF
J gene: TRBJ2-1; V gene: TRBV11-2; clone size: many; D gene: NA; CDR3 DNA: TGTGCCAGCAGCTTAGAAAGGAACAATGAGCAGTTCTTC; CDR3 protein: CASSLERNNEQFF
J gene: TRBJ2-3; V gene: TRBV6-5; clone size: many; D gene: NA; CDR3 DNA: TGTGCCAGCAGGAAGGGATCCCCAGATACGCAGTATTTT; CDR3 protein: CASRKGSPDTQYF